These 20 T cell receptor beta chains originate from one sample sequenced in a study of patients and donors after allogeneic stem cell transplantation. TCRdb called the RT-PCR reads again in MiXCR, with one record for every CDR3 protein. The table has 150,000 to 200,000 distinct CDR3 sequences, less than 45% seen once. Sequencing used blood, either unsorted or a sorted T cell fraction (not recorded which). These receptor sequences come from a human donor who was either an allogeneic HSCT recipient or a stem cell or donor lymphocyte infusion donor (not recorded which). It is not recorded whose cells these are; they may come from a transplant donor.

V usage is TRBV7-9 and J usage is TRBJ2-2; D is undetermined. CDR3 length equals 16 residues. In germline, CDR1 is SEHNR, CDR2 FQNEAQ (reference sequence). Trimming took off 0 bases at V and 2 bases at J, with 10 bases between the two ends. In DNA, the CDR3 is TGTGCCAGCAGCTTAGCGAGGAGACTCAACACCGGGGAGCTGTTTTTT. Protein sequence: CASSLARRLNTGELFF. Looking up the rest from reference TRBV7-9 and TRBJ2-2 gives the full variable domain: DTGVSQNPRHKITKRGQNVTFRCDPISEHNRLYWYRQTLGQGPEFLTYFQNEAQLEKSRLLSDRFSAERPKGSFSTLEIQRTEQGDSAMYLCASSLARRLNTGELFFGEGSRLTVL.

The rearrangement links TRBV29-1 to TRBJ1-2, with D uncertain. Between the trimmed V and J ends, which lost 3 bases and 5 bases, there was a span of 10 bases. The CDR3 covers 12 residues. Germline V lookup: CDR1 SQVTM, CDR2 ANQGSEA. CDR3 loop: CSVDLDLYGYTF. The CDR3 bases are TGCAGCGTTGACCTCGACTTGTATGGCTACACCTTC.

This clonotype was detected only a few times. V usage is TRBV4-2 and J usage is TRBJ2-1, with 12 bases matching TRBD2. Germline V gene sequence: CDR1 LGHNA, CDR2 YNFKEQ. CDR3 length: 16 residues. The junction had 4 bases not matched to a gene; V was cut back by 4 bases and J by 3 bases. This CDR3 reads CASSRRLAGDYNEQFF. The DNA of the CDR3 is TGTGCCAGCAGCCGTAGACTAGCGGGAGACTACAATGAGCAGTTCTTC.

This clonotype was detected a few times. J is TRBJ1-1 and V is TRBV18; D possibly corresponds to TRBD1 (5 bases). This CDR3 region has 14 residues. CDR1 is KGHSH and CDR2 is LQKENI in the germline V gene. V lost 4 bases and J lost 2, with 11 bases in between. The CDR3 loop is CASSRDGGNTEAFF. CDR3 in DNA: TGTGCCAGCTCACGGGACGGCGGTAACACTGAAGCTTTCTTT.

This chain connects TRBV4-3 to TRBJ2-2; no definite D call. V was clipped by 0 bases and J by 6 bases, with 11 bases between them. In germline, CDR1 is LGHNA, CDR2 YSLEER. The CDR3 extends over 15 amino acids. In DNA, the CDR3 is TGCGCCAGCAGCCAAGATTGGTTGACTCCCGGGGAGCTGTTTTTT. This sequence encodes CASSQDWLTPGELFF.

The genes are TRBV12-3 or TRBV12-4 and TRBJ2-2; D gene ambiguous. This CDR3 region has 13 residues. The germline V and J ends were trimmed by 4 bases and 6 bases, with 9 bases remaining between them. The CDR3 region has the DNA TGTGCCAGCAGTTCCGGACGGTCCGGGGAGCTGTTTTTT. The encoded protein is CASSSGRSGELFF.

Sample share makes this clonotype medium-sized. The J gene is TRBJ2-2, the V gene TRBV11-2, with a possible D match to TRBD1 (6 bases). Per the germline V gene, CDR1 is SGHAT and CDR2 is FQNNGV. CDR3 length: 15 residues. V was shortened by 5 bases and J by 1 base, with 11 bases between the two germline ends. This CDR3 is CASSPLTGNTGELFF. The CDR3, as DNA: TGTGCCAGCAGCCCCTTGACAGGGAACACCGGGGAGCTGTTTTTT.

This clonotype was seen a few times. The J gene is TRBJ1-2, the V gene TRBV15; 8 positions agree with TRBD1. V lost 0 bases and J lost 5; bases outside the gene matches: 14. This CDR3 is 18 amino acids long. CDR1 and CDR2 from the germline V gene are LNHNV and YYDKDF (reference sequence). CDR3: CATSRDPHQTGDEYGYTF. CDR3 nucleotide sequence: TGTGCCACCAGCAGAGATCCCCACCAGACAGGGGATGAATATGGCTACACCTTC.

The V call is TRBV5-1, the J call TRBJ2-7; D gene unclear. The CDR3 contains 13 residues. CDR1 and CDR2 from the germline V gene are SGHRS and YFSETQ. V lost 2 bases and J 2 bases, leaving 8 bases between the germline ends. The DNA for the CDR3 is TGCGCCAGCAGCTTATCAGCCGCCTACGAGCAGTACTTC. Translated, it gives CASSLSAAYEQYF.

The chain employs TRBV29-1 and TRBJ2-7, with 7 bases that match TRBD2. Germline V gene sequence: CDR1 SQVTM, CDR2 ANQGSEA. The CDR3 is 13 residues long. Trimming cost V 3 bases and J 3 bases; bases outside gene matches: 5. The CDR3 bases are TGCAGCGTTGAGGCTAGCGGAAGCTACGAGCAGTACTTC. It specifies CSVEASGSYEQYF.

The V gene is TRBV12-3 or TRBV12-4, the J gene TRBJ2-7; D is undetermined. Trimming stripped 5 bases from V and 2 bases from J, with 13 bases between. The CDR3 has 14 residues. The CDR3 bases are TGTGCCAGCAGTCCCTGGACGAAGACCTACGAGCAGTACTTC. This gives the protein CASSPWTKTYEQYF.

This chain links TRBV9 with TRBJ2-2; D unresolved. Trimming shortened V by 4 bases and J by 1 base, and 11 bases separated the two germline ends. Per germline, CDR1 SGDLS and CDR2 YYNGEE. This CDR3 region has 15 residues. The CDR3 loop reads CASSPDGGNTGELFF. The CDR3 region has the DNA TGTGCCAGCAGCCCGGACGGTGGGAACACCGGGGAGCTGTTTTTT.

The chain couples TRBV28 to TRBJ2-7, with D possibly being TRBD2 (5 bases). Germline CDR1 is MDHEN and CDR2 is SYDVKM. This CDR3 is 12 amino acids long. The V and J ends lost 10 bases and 0 bases respectively, with 10 bases between them. CDR3 in DNA: TGTGCCACCGACGGACTCTCCTACGAGCAGTACTTC. This translates into CATDGLSYEQYF.

The chain is built from TRBV20-1 and TRBJ1-1; 10 positions agree with TRBD1. This CDR3 comprises 14 residues. With 6 bases clipped from V and 3 bases from J, the junction kept 7 bases outside the gene matches. Germline lookup yields CDR1 DFQATT and CDR2 SNEGSKA (reference sequence). The CDR3 region is CSASAGTGDTEAFF. The DNA of the CDR3 is TGCAGTGCAAGCGCCGGGACAGGGGACACTGAAGCTTTCTTT.

CDR3 bases: TGTGCCAGCAGCGCACAACTTAACTATGGCTACACCTTC. Protein sequence: CASSAQLNYGYTF. The V gene is TRBV9, the J gene TRBJ1-2; D not resolved. The CDR3 runs to 13 residues. Trimming removed 3 bases at V and 1 base at J, with 7 bases between. From germline, CDR1 is SGDLS and CDR2 YYNGEE.

This chain joins TRBV5-1 and TRBJ2-1, with 9 bases identical to TRBD1. V lost 0 bases, J lost 6 bases, and 4 bases stayed unmatched. This CDR3 region has 15 residues. Germline V lookup: CDR1 SGHRS, CDR2 YFSETQ. The CDR3 loop is CASSLGDRELNEQFF. CDR3 nucleotide sequence: TGCGCCAGCAGCTTGGGGGACAGGGAGCTCAATGAGCAGTTCTTC.

This clonotype was seen more than once but under ten times. The chain has TRBV5-5 and TRBJ1-1; weak D call: TRBD1 (6 bases). Trimming left V 4 bases short and J 7 bases short, with 11 bases between. Germline assignment: CDR1 SGHKS and CDR2 YYEKEE (reference sequence). The CDR3 consists of 12 residues. In DNA form, the CDR3 reads TGTGCCAGCAGCGGCGACAGGATTGAAGCTTTCTTT. Protein product: CASSGDRIEAFF.

The V and J genes are TRBV5-1 and TRBJ2-2; D is possibly TRBD1 or TRBD2 (5 bases each). The CDR3 loop spans 15 amino acids. The ends were cut back, 4 bases at V and 2 bases at J, with 12 bases in the middle. Germline CDR1 and CDR2: SGHRS and YFSETQ. Written as DNA, the CDR3 is TGCGCCAGCAGCAGAACCGGGGACAACACCGGGGAGCTGTTTTTT. This translates into CASSRTGDNTGELFF.

V is TRBV4-3 and J is TRBJ2-7; 7 bases fit TRBD2. The ends lost 0 bases at V and 2 bases at J; junction bases unmatched: 10. Germline lookup yields CDR1 LGHNA and CDR2 YSLEER. The CDR3 consists of 17 residues. DNA of the CDR3: TGCGCCAGCAGCCAAGATATTTCCACGGGGAGGGCCTACGAGCAGTACTTC. The encoded protein is CASSQDISTGRAYEQYF.

The chain recombines TRBV6-2 or TRBV6-3 with TRBJ2-1; D call uncertain. The germline CDR1 and CDR2 sequences are MNHEY and SVGEGT. This CDR3 comprises 14 residues. Trimming took off 4 bases at V and 5 bases at J, with 12 bases between the two ends. CDR3 sequence: CASSLTSFDNEQFF. CDR3 DNA sequence: TGTGCCAGCAGTTTAACCTCTTTTGACAATGAGCAGTTCTTC.